Each of the 19 T cell receptor beta chains below was sequenced from the same sample in a study of tissue T cells after allogeneic stem cell transplantation. Sequencing was performed with immunoSEQ multiplex PCR; in TCRdb, only in-frame clones are kept and a portion is missing. The sample holds 15,000 to 20,000 clones; less than 85% are singletons and the top ten take around 0.93%. Material for sequencing was spleen. These receptors were taken from a female BALB/c mouse in good health. For the strain, the MHC haplotype given is H2-d.

About this clone itself: Mouse gene names apply. Read data end 1 residue before the CDR3 end; the end is taken from the germline J gene. This chain uses TRBV5 with TRBJ2-5; 10 nucleotides agree with TRBD2. Germline V CDR1 and CDR2: LGHNA, YNLKQL (reference sequence). There are 18 residues in the CDR3. The V gene end was trimmed by 0 bases and the J gene end by 1 base; junction bases not matched to a gene: 7. The part of the CDR3 DNA that was read is TGTGCCAGCAGCCAAGATTCTGGGGGGGCGTCGCACCAAGACACCCAGTAC. Translated, it gives CASSQDSGGASHQDTQY. The complete CDR3 reads CASSQDSGGASHQDTQYF.

On this clone itself: These gene names are mouse names. The read comes to an end 1 residue before the CDR3 does, leaving the germline J gene to fill in the end. The chain is built from TRBV13-3 and TRBJ2-3; no clear D. The V gene's germline CDR1 is NNHDY and CDR2 SYVADS. This CDR3 spans 13 amino acids. Trimming pared 1 base from V and 3 bases from J, leaving 6 bases between. CDR3 loop: CASSDPRAETLYF. The CDR3 bases that were read are TGTGCCAGCAGTGATCCCCGAGCAGAAACGCTGTAT.

Remarks on this clone: Genes here carry mouse names. Read coverage stops 1 residue before the CDR3 terminus; the germline J gene supplies the remainder. This chain joins TRBV13-1 and TRBJ2-5; no reliable D call. V was trimmed by 2 bases and J by 3 bases, leaving 7 bases between them. The CDR3 runs 13 residues. Germline values: CDR1 NSHNY, CDR2 SYGAGN. CDR3 residues: CASSDGFQDTQYF. The sequenced part of the CDR3 DNA is TGTGCCAGCAGTGACGGGTTTCAAGACACCCAGTAC.

Concerning this clone itself: Gene names denote mouse genes. The sequence runs out 1 residue before the end of the CDR3; the remainder is reconstructed from the germline J gene. The chain recombines TRBV13-2 with TRBJ2-1, with D possibly being TRBD1 (6 bases). Germline V gene data show CDR1 as NNHNN and CDR2 as SYGAGS (reference sequence). The CDR3 is made up of 16 amino acids. Trimming took 0 bases from V and 3 from J, leaving 13 bases between them. CDR3 amino acids: CASGDAEGTIYAEQFF. The part of the CDR3 DNA that was read is TGTGCCAGCGGTGATGCCGAGGGGACAATCTATGCTGAGCAGTTC.

As regards this clone: Mouse names are used for the genes. Sequencing ends 1 residue short of the CDR3 end; the germline J gene provides the rest. The chain recombines TRBV19 with TRBJ1-2; D is uncertain. Germline V gene lookup returns CDR1 FNHDT and CDR2 SITEND (reference sequence). This CDR3 has 12 residues. The V and J ends lost 5 bases and 3 bases respectively, with 8 bases between them. The CDR3 protein is CASRGRDSDYTF. CDR3 bases read: TGTGCCAGCAGGGGGAGGGACTCCGACTACACC.

Of note for this clone: Genes and germline are mouse. Coverage ceases 1 residue before the CDR3 finishes, and the germline J gene fills in the end. J is TRBJ1-5 and V is TRBV29, with a tentative D call TRBD1 (6 bases). This CDR3 contains 14 residues. Germline CDR1 reads MSHET; CDR2 reads SYDVDS. Trimming took off 5 bases at V and 3 bases at J, with 11 bases between the two ends. The CDR3 protein is CASSQQGANQAPLF. The sequenced part of the CDR3 DNA is TGTGCTAGCAGTCAACAGGGAGCCAACCAGGCTCCGCTT.

In the case of this clone: Mouse gene names and germline throughout. The read comes to an end 1 residue before the CDR3 does, leaving the germline J gene to fill in the end. The V call is TRBV31, the J call TRBJ2-2; perhaps TRBD2 as D (7 bases). The CDR3 totals 14 residues. Trimming stripped 0 bases from V and 3 bases from J, with 8 bases between. CDR1 and CDR2 (germline): GKSSPN, SITVG. This CDR3 is CAWSLGGDTGQLYF. The sequenced CDR3 bases are TGTGCCTGGAGTCTGGGGGGCGACACCGGGCAGCTCTAC. Combining the CDR3 with reference TRBV31 and TRBJ2-2 gives the whole variable domain AQTIHQWPVAEIKAVGSPLSLGCTIKGKSSPNLYWYWQATGGTLQQLFYSITVGQVESVVQLNLSASRPKDDQFILSTEKLLLSHSGFYLCAWSLGGDTGQLYFGEGSKLTVL.

As to this clone: Gene labels here are mouse ones. The read halts 1 residue ahead of the CDR3 end, with the missing end drawn from the germline J gene. This chain connects TRBV13-2 to TRBJ1-6; D ambiguous. TRBJ1-6 is classed as an ORF, of uncertain function. The CDR3 is 13 amino acids. Germline CDR1 and CDR2: NNHNN and SYGAGS (reference sequence). V lost 0 bases and J lost 7, with 5 bases in between. The chain's CDR3 is CASGDAGNSPLYF. The DNA read from the CDR3 is TGTGCCAGCGGTGATGCGGGGAATTCGCCCCTCTAC.

Worth noting for this clone: Gene names and germline refer to mouse. From the germline J gene comes the end of the CDR3, since the read stops 1 residue before it. V and J are TRBV13-1 and TRBJ1-4; a possible D gene is TRBD1 (5 bases). Trimming removed 2 bases from V and 3 bases from J, with 8 bases in between. The length of the CDR3 is 14 residues. Germline values: CDR1 NSHNY, CDR2 SYGAGN. CDR3 amino acids: CASSDGTANERLFF. The part of the CDR3 DNA that was read is TGTGCCAGCAGTGACGGGACCGCCAACGAAAGATTATTT.

This clone was seen once. Gene labels here are mouse ones. Read data end 1 residue before the CDR3 end; the end is taken from the germline J gene. This chain connects TRBV13-2 to TRBJ2-4, with TRBD2 matching over 10 bases. Germline values: CDR1 NNHNN, CDR2 SYGAGS (reference sequence). The CDR3 is 16 amino acids. The ends lost 0 bases at V and 0 bases at J; junction bases unmatched: 1. The CDR3 bases that were read are TGTGCCAGCGGTGATGCGGGACTGGGGAGTCAAAACACCTTGTAC. It yields the protein CASGDAGLGSQNTLY. The CDR3 as a whole reads CASGDAGLGSQNTLYF.

On this clone: The gene names given are mouse names. With the read ending 1 residue before the CDR3 end, the germline J gene is used to fill in that end. The chain employs TRBV19 and TRBJ2-7, with D unresolved. The CDR3 consists of 11 residues. From germline, CDR1 is FNHDT and CDR2 SITEND (reference sequence). The V end lost 3 bases, the J end lost 3 bases, and 4 bases lay between the germline ends. CDR3 loop: CASSKVYEQYF. CDR3 DNA (partial): TGTGCCAGCAGTAAGGTCTATGAACAGTAC.

Points on this clone: Gene names follow the mouse nomenclature. Read sequence stops 1 residue before the CDR3 end, and the germline J gene provides the missing end. V and J are TRBV2 and TRBJ2-1; 9 bases line up with TRBD2. CDR1 LGHNA and CDR2 YSYQKL come from the germline V gene. This CDR3 is 15 amino acids long. The ends lost 3 bases at V and 4 bases at J; junction bases unmatched: 4. The CDR3 loop is CASSHRDWEYAEQFF. CDR3 DNA (partial): TGTGCCAGCAGCCACCGGGACTGGGAGTATGCTGAGCAGTTC.

Of note for this clone: Each gene name is a mouse one. From the germline J gene comes the end of the CDR3, since the read stops 1 residue before it. This rearrangement joins TRBV13-2 to TRBJ2-1; D not certain. The CDR3 sequence is 15 residues long. V dropped 3 bases and J dropped 0 bases, with 10 bases sitting between them. CDR1 and CDR2 from the germline V gene are NNHNN and SYGAGS (reference sequence). The CDR3 here is CASGAFGLNYAEQFF. The DNA read from the CDR3 is TGTGCCAGCGGTGCTTTCGGGCTTAACTATGCTGAGCAGTTC.

Notes on this clone: Germline and genes: mouse. The CDR3 end falls 1 residue outside the read, so it is completed with the germline J gene. J is TRBJ1-4 and V is TRBV19, with D uncertain. Germline CDR1 and CDR2: FNHDT and SITEND (reference sequence). Trimming stripped 5 bases from V and 0 bases from J, with 8 bases between. The CDR3 contains 14 residues. The covered CDR3 bases are TGTGCCAGCAGCCCGACAATTTCCAACGAAAGATTATTT. Translating it yields CASSPTISNERLF. The full CDR3 sequence reads CASSPTISNERLFF.

Concerning this clone itself: Mouse gene names apply. From the germline J gene comes the end of the CDR3, since the read stops 1 residue before it. The chain couples TRBV31 to TRBJ2-3; tentatively, D is TRBD1 (6 bases). V gave up 5 bases and J gave up 0 bases, with 9 bases separating them. Germline loops: CDR1 GKSSPN, CDR2 SITVG. The CDR3 is 13 amino acids. The DNA read from the CDR3 is TGTGCCTGGGACAGGACTAGTGCAGAAACGCTGTAT. This encodes CAWDRTSAETLY. The complete CDR3 protein is CAWDRTSAETLYF.

Worth noting for this clone: The germline and genes are mouse ones. The CDR3 end falls 1 residue outside the read, so it is completed with the germline J gene. V usage is TRBV31 and J usage is TRBJ1-1; D is unresolved. The CDR3 totals 13 residues. Trimming removed 0 bases from V and 0 bases from J, with 5 bases in between. Germline values: CDR1 GKSSPN, CDR2 SITVG. The part of the CDR3 DNA that was read is TGTGCCTGGAGTCTAGGTCAGAACACAGAAGTCTTC. Translation gives CAWSLGQNTEVF. The full CDR3 protein reads CAWSLGQNTEVFF.

Remarks on this clone: Mouse names are used for the genes. The observed sequence ends 1 residue before the CDR3 terminus, with the missing tail filled in from the germline J gene. The chain employs TRBV5 and TRBJ2-7, with 13 nucleotides matching TRBD2. CDR1 is LGHNA, CDR2 YNLKQL, per germline (reference sequence). V lost 4 bases to trimming and J lost 2 bases; unmatched junction nucleotides: 2. The CDR3 consists of 15 residues. The covered CDR3 bases are TGTGCCAGCAGCCCGGACTGGGGGGGCCCCTATGAACAGTAC. It yields the protein CASSPDWGGPYEQY. The CDR3 in its entirety is CASSPDWGGPYEQYF.

As regards this clone: The gene names given are mouse names. The read is 1 residue too short to cover the CDR3 end, so that end is filled in from the germline J gene. The rearrangement links TRBV13-3 to TRBJ2-5, with D uncertain. This CDR3 comprises 13 residues. The germline gives CDR1 NNHDY, CDR2 SYVADS. V was shortened by 1 base and J by 1 base, with 4 bases between the two germline ends. The sequenced CDR3 bases are TGTGCCAGCAGTGATCCTCACCAAGACACCCAGTAC. It codes for CASSDPHQDTQY. The CDR3 in its entirety is CASSDPHQDTQYF.

There are a few counts of this clone. The gene names here belong to mouse. The read halts 1 residue ahead of the CDR3 end, with the missing end drawn from the germline J gene. This chain joins TRBV13-1 and TRBJ2-1; D is unclear. The V gene's germline CDR1 is NSHNY and CDR2 SYGAGN. The CDR3 is 12 amino acids. Between the trimmed V and J ends, which lost 5 bases and 1 base, there was a span of 4 bases. This CDR3 reads CASSRNYAEQFF. The CDR3 bases that were read are TGTGCCAGCAGCCGGAACTATGCTGAGCAGTTC.